Listed here are 22 T cell receptor beta chains from one sample, sequenced in a study of T cells in Graves' hyperthyroidism and ophthalmopathy. It was RNA transcripts that yielded the amplified TCR beta CDR3 regions. With the HTBI primer set, the TCR CDR3 went through a first round of RT-PCR. TCRdb recomputed calls from the multiplex PCR reads with MiXCR, one row per CDR3 protein. The repertoire has around 350,000 distinct CDR3 sequences, about 19% of them found once; the top ten carry around 3.6%. The specimen sequenced was blood. These TCRs come from a woman aged 18 to 35 with Graves' hyperthyroidism.

Ten or more counts support this clonotype. This chain links TRBV12-3 or TRBV12-4 with TRBJ2-7; 8 bases map to TRBD1. The CDR3 loop spans 13 amino acids. Germline trimming cut 9 bases from V and 2 bases from J; bases unmatched to any gene: 6. The CDR3 bases are TGTGCCAGTGGGGACAGGCCCACCTACGAGCAGTACTTC. Its protein is CASGDRPTYEQYF.

This clonotype appeared many times. The rearrangement uses TRBV20-1 and TRBJ1-5, with D uncertain. The CDR3 length is 13 residues. Germline CDR1 and CDR2: DFQATT and SNEGSKA (reference sequence). The germline V and J ends were trimmed by 3 bases and 6 bases, with 12 bases remaining between them. CDR3 sequence: CSARNGEGQPQHF. DNA for the CDR3: TGCAGTGCTAGGAATGGGGAGGGTCAGCCCCAGCATTTT.

This clonotype has a count of ten or more. V usage is TRBV6-5 and J usage is TRBJ2-5; 9 bases match TRBD2. Germline V CDR1 and CDR2: MNHEY, SVGAGI. CDR3 length equals 14 residues. V gave up 1 base and J gave up 4 bases; unmatched junction bases: 1. The CDR3 DNA follows: TGTGCCAGCAGTTACTTGCGGGGGGGAGAGACCCAGTACTTC. The encoded protein is CASSYLRGGETQYF.

This clonotype occurred many times. The rearrangement joins TRBV25-1 to TRBJ2-7; 10 nucleotides line up with TRBD1. V lost 3 bases to trimming and J lost 3 bases; unmatched junction nucleotides: 2. CDR1 is MGHDK and CDR2 is SYGVNS in the germline V gene. The CDR3 runs 14 residues. In DNA form, the CDR3 reads TGTGCCAGCAGTGATCGGACAGGGGGCTACGAGCAGTACTTC. This sequence encodes CASSDRTGGYEQYF.

This clonotype was seen repeatedly, ten times or more. The V gene is TRBV6-5, the J gene TRBJ1-2; maybe TRBD1 (6 bases). The V gene's germline CDR1 is MNHEY and CDR2 SVGAGI. This CDR3 contains 15 residues. The ends were cut back, 1 base at V and 8 bases at J, with 17 bases in the middle. In DNA, the CDR3 is TGTGCCAGCAGTTACTTAGAGGCAGGGGTGGACGGCTACACCTTC. It is translated as CASSYLEAGVDGYTF.

Sample share makes this clonotype medium-sized. This chain connects TRBV28 to TRBJ2-6; D may be TRBD1 or TRBD2 (5 bases each). The CDR3 has 16 amino acids. Germline assignment: CDR1 MDHEN and CDR2 SYDVKM. V lost 4 bases to trimming and J lost 0 bases, with 10 bases between them. CDR3 protein: CASSWGWSSGANVLTF. In nucleotides, the CDR3 is TGTGCCAGCAGTTGGGGGTGGAGCTCTGGGGCCAACGTCCTGACTTTC.

This clonotype was counted at least ten times. The V gene is TRBV6-2 or TRBV6-3, the J gene TRBJ2-2, with 10 positions matching TRBD2. The CDR3 totals 15 residues. Germline CDR1 and CDR2: MNHEY and SVGEGT. The V and J ends lost 7 bases and 2 bases, in that order; junction bases with no gene match: 4. The CDR3 coding sequence is TGTGCCAGCACCCTAGCGGGGGTAAACACCGGGGAGCTGTTTTTT. Its translation is CASTLAGVNTGELFF.

This clonotype was seen many times. This chain connects TRBV7-8 to TRBJ2-7; 10 nucleotides match TRBD2. V lost 6 bases and J lost 6; bases outside the gene matches: 11. CDR1 and CDR2 (germline): SGHVS, FQNEAQ. The CDR3 is 15 amino acids. The CDR3 DNA reads TGTGCCAGCAGTTCTAGCGGGGGCTCCTCTGGCGAGCAGTACTTC. Protein product: CASSSSGGSSGEQYF.

Ten or more counts support this clonotype. The J gene is TRBJ1-1, the V gene TRBV6-5, with D possibly TRBD1 on 5 matching bases. This CDR3 is built from 14 residues. The germline V gene encodes CDR1 MNHEY and CDR2 SVGAGI. The ends were cut back, 2 bases at V and 0 bases at J, with 7 bases in the middle. CDR3 coding DNA: TGTGCCAGCAGTTACCCAGGGATGAACACTGAAGCTTTCTTT. Its protein is CASSYPGMNTEAFF.

This clonotype occurred many times. The V call is TRBV2, the J call TRBJ2-5; D may match TRBD1 or TRBD2 (6 bases each). CDR3 size: 14 residues. V lost 3 bases and J 5 bases, leaving 13 bases between the germline ends. Per germline, CDR1 SNHLY and CDR2 FYNNEI. This chain's CDR3 is CASSDRGARETQYF. CDR3 DNA sequence: TGTGCCAGCAGTGATAGGGGGGCGAGGGAGACCCAGTACTTC.

This clonotype was counted ten times or more. The chain carries TRBV20-1 and TRBJ2-7; 9 bases map to TRBD2. The CDR3 extends over 13 amino acids. Looked up from germline, CDR1 is DFQATT and CDR2 is SNEGSKA (reference sequence). The V gene end was trimmed by 2 bases and the J gene end by 7 bases; junction bases not matched to a gene: 6. The CDR3 region is CSARLAGPGEQYF. The DNA for the CDR3 is TGCAGTGCTAGACTAGCGGGGCCGGGGGAGCAGTACTTC.

This clonotype was recorded a few times. V gene TRBV29-1 combines with J gene TRBJ2-7, with D tentatively TRBD2 (6 bases). V was trimmed by 4 bases and J by 0 bases, leaving 7 bases between them. The CDR3 is 12 amino acids. Germline CDR1 is SQVTM and CDR2 is ANQGSEA. The CDR3 here is CSVVGLSYEQYF. The CDR3 bases are TGCAGCGTTGTGGGACTCTCCTACGAGCAGTACTTC.

This clonotype was seen many times. The chain joins TRBV29-1 to TRBJ1-2, with 7 nucleotides matching TRBD1. CDR1 and CDR2 (germline): SQVTM, ANQGSEA. J gave up 3 bases and V 7 bases, and 14 bases lay outside the gene matches. The CDR3 length is 15 residues. In DNA form, the CDR3 reads TGCAGCGAGCGAAGGGGACAGTTGCATGACTATGGCTACACCTTC. Translating gives CSERRGQLHDYGYTF.

Many counts were recorded for this clonotype. CDR3 in amino acids: CASSGALYEQYF. The DNA for the CDR3 is TGCGCCAGCAGCGGGGCGCTTTACGAGCAGTACTTC. V and J are TRBV5-1 and TRBJ2-7; possibly TRBD1 for D (5 bases). The CDR3 covers 12 residues. V shed 4 bases and J shed 4 bases, with 9 bases lying between them. CDR1 and CDR2 from the germline V gene are SGHRS and YFSETQ.

In its sample, this clonotype is medium-sized. This chain connects TRBV29-1 to TRBJ1-5; D gene uncertain. Per the germline V gene, CDR1 is SQVTM and CDR2 is ANQGSEA. V shed 3 bases and J shed 0 bases, with 12 bases lying between them. The CDR3 totals 15 residues. CDR3 sequence reads: CSVELPGYSNQPQHF. The CDR3 DNA sequence: TGCAGCGTTGAGCTGCCTGGGTATAGCAATCAGCCCCAGCATTTT. Supplemented by reference TRBV29-1 and TRBJ1-5, the full variable domain reads SAVISQKPSRDICQRGTSLTIQCQVDSQVTMMFWYRQQPGQSLTLIATANQGSEATYESGFVIDKFPISRPNLTFSTLTVSNMSPEDSSIYLCSVELPGYSNQPQHFGDGTRLSIL.

There are many counts of this clonotype. The V and J genes are TRBV20-1 and TRBJ1-2; D call uncertain. Between the trimmed V and J ends, which lost 3 bases and 0 bases, there was a span of 14 bases. This CDR3 region has 15 residues. Per germline, CDR1 DFQATT and CDR2 SNEGSKA (reference sequence). Here the CDR3 reads CSASLAATTNYGYTF. CDR3 sequence (DNA): TGCAGTGCTAGTCTGGCCGCTACTACTAACTATGGCTACACCTTC.

This clonotype was seen ten or more times. The rearrangement links TRBV12-3 or TRBV12-4 to TRBJ2-7; TRBD2 might be the D (6 bases). V gave up 6 bases and J gave up 4 bases, with 16 bases separating them. The CDR3 is made up of 14 amino acids. The DNA for the CDR3 is TGTGCCAGCAGACCACCGGGACTTGAGTACGAGCAGTACTTC. This codes for CASRPPGLEYEQYF.

This sequence joins TRBV12-3 or TRBV12-4 and TRBJ1-2; D perhaps matches TRBD1 (6 bases). V was trimmed by 2 bases and J by 6 bases, leaving 13 bases between them. The CDR3 has 14 residues. This CDR3 reads CASSLTQGINGYTF. CDR3 coding DNA: TGTGCCAGCAGTTTAACACAGGGTATAAATGGCTACACCTTC.

This clonotype was counted at least ten times. The V and J genes are TRBV12-3 or TRBV12-4 and TRBJ1-6; 11 positions match TRBD1. Losses at the gene ends were 6 bases for V and 11 bases for J; bases not matched to a gene: 9. The CDR3 is made up of 15 amino acids. CDR3 nucleotide sequence: TGTGCCAGCAGCCTGATGGGACAGGGGGTACCACCCCTCCACTTT. Amino acid sequence: CASSLMGQGVPPLHF.

As concerns this clonotype: Possible read error: a much larger clone is one base away. The chain recombines TRBV20-1 with TRBJ1-2; 9 bases map to TRBD1. CDR1 DFQATT and CDR2 SNEGSKA come from the germline V gene (reference sequence). The CDR3 sequence is 13 residues long. J gave up 4 bases and V 6 bases, and 6 bases lay outside the gene matches. The CDR3 sequence is CSASGQGSYGYTF. The CDR3 DNA reads TGCAGTGCGTCGGGACAGGGATCCTATGGCTACACCTTC.

This clonotype was observed many times. V gene TRBV15 combines with J gene TRBJ2-5; D could derive from TRBD1 or TRBD2 (5 bases each). The CDR3 runs 13 residues. The germline gives CDR1 LNHNV, CDR2 YYDKDF (reference sequence). Trimming left V 6 bases short and J 5 bases short, with 13 bases between. The CDR3 loop is CATSGGLGETQYF. The CDR3 DNA reads as TGTGCCACCAGTGGGGGTCTAGGGGAGACCCAGTACTTC.

Here the CDR3 DNA reads TGTGCCAGCTCACCCGGGACAGATTTAATGAACACTGAAGCTTTCTTT. Translation: CASSPGTDLMNTEAFF. The chain uses TRBV18 and TRBJ1-1; 7 bases align to TRBD1. CDR3 size: 16 residues. V dropped 3 bases and J dropped 0; count of bases not matched to a gene: 7. Germline lookup yields CDR1 KGHSH and CDR2 LQKENI.